These 7 T cell receptor beta chains share one sample of origin, sequenced in a study of T cells in Graves' hyperthyroidism and ophthalmopathy. The TCR beta CDR3 regions underwent amplification using RNA transcripts as the source. A first-round RT-PCR of the TCR CDR3 used the HTBI primer set. TCRdb reprocessed the multiplex PCR reads via MiXCR and lists one record per CDR3 protein. This table holds 600,000 or so distinct CDR3 sequences, 13% to 15% found once. The sample consisted of blood. All receptors come from a woman aged 18-29 years with Graves' ophthalmopathy.

This clonotype was counted only a few times. This sequence joins TRBV14 and TRBJ2-7; 9 nucleotides match TRBD2. Germline-derived CDR1 and CDR2 are SGHDN and FVKESK. The CDR3 consists of 15 residues. V gave up 1 base and J gave up 6 bases; unmatched junction bases: 7. The CDR3 region has the DNA TGTGCCAGCAGCCAAGCCGGGACTAGCTATCGCGAGCAGTACTTC. Translating it yields CASSQAGTSYREQYF. The whole variable domain, remainder taken from reference TRBV14 and TRBJ2-7, is EAGVTQFPSHSVIEKGQTVTLRCDPISGHDNLYWYRRVMGKEIKFLLHFVKESKQDESGMPNNRFLAERTGGTYSTLKVQPAELEDSGVYFCASSQAGTSYREQYFGPGTRLTVT.

The sample holds many counts of this clonotype. The genes are TRBV11-3 and TRBJ2-1; 8 bases align to TRBD2. Losses at the gene ends were 3 bases for V and 5 bases for J; bases not matched to a gene: 6. This CDR3 region has 15 residues. The V gene's germline CDR1 is SGHNT and CDR2 YENEEA. CDR3 bases: TGTGCCAGCAGCTTCGGGCGGGAGGCCCACAATGAGCAGTTCTTC. Amino acid sequence: CASSFGREAHNEQFF.

The chain recombines TRBV20-1 with TRBJ2-5; 13 nucleotides align to TRBD2. V shed 8 bases, J shed 3 bases, and the junction held 9 bases outside the gene matches. CDR1 is DFQATT and CDR2 is SNEGSKA in the germline V gene (reference sequence). The CDR3 covers 15 residues. The CDR3 sequence: CSTQAGTSGKETQYF. In DNA form, the CDR3 reads TGCAGTACCCAAGCCGGGACTAGCGGGAAAGAGACCCAGTACTTC.

The V call is TRBV20-1, the J call TRBJ2-3; 14 bases fit TRBD2. Germline assignment: CDR1 DFQATT and CDR2 SNEGSKA (reference sequence). Unmatched junction bases numbered 9, after V lost 6 bases and J lost 7 bases. This CDR3 spans 15 amino acids. This CDR3 reads CSAAGLAGGQNTQYF. The CDR3, as DNA: TGCAGTGCAGCCGGACTAGCGGGAGGTCAGAATACGCAGTATTTT.

This clonotype has a handful of counts. The chain couples TRBV20-1 to TRBJ1-5, with unresolved D. CDR1 DFQATT and CDR2 SNEGSKA come from the germline V gene (reference sequence). This CDR3 is 13 amino acids long. V lost 1 base and J lost 7, with 11 bases in between. The CDR3 bases are TGCAGTGCTAGAGGGCTTGGGTTGCAGCCCCAGCATTTT. It encodes CSARGLGLQPQHF.

The chain joins TRBV14 to TRBJ1-1; the match to TRBD1 covers 7 bases. Trimming removed 2 bases from V and 7 bases from J; junction bases left unmatched: 13. CDR1 and CDR2 (germline): SGHDN, FVKESK. The CDR3 is made up of 16 amino acids. CDR3 sequence reads: CASSQRQGVLLSEAFF. The CDR3 region has the DNA TGTGCCAGCAGCCAAAGACAGGGCGTGCTTTTGAGTGAAGCTTTCTTT.

This clonotype was recorded many times. V and J are TRBV2 and TRBJ1-1; D possibly corresponds to TRBD1 (5 bases). CDR3 length equals 15 residues. The V gene lost 5 bases and the J gene lost 5 bases, with 18 bases spanning the gap. Germline V gene sequence: CDR1 SNHLY, CDR2 FYNNEI. DNA of the CDR3: TGTGCCAGCAGTCCGGGACCAGTGATAAATACTGAAGCTTTCTTT. This codes for CASSPGPVINTEAFF.